This T cell receptor (beta chain) appears in the sequencing data of a study of beta chain features in type 1 diabetes. In the study overall: Healthy donors and patients had similar age, gender and cell yields. The examined sorted cells totaled 110 million or so across samples. Points from the study as a whole: Sampled from patients, naive, central memory and Treg TCRB repertoires appeared more similar than those sampled from healthy donors. Within each of all four CD4+ subsets, Type 1 diabetes patients had TCRB CDR3s that were moderately but significantly shorter.

Stem cell-like memory, regulatory, central memory and naive CD4+ cells were sorted via CD45RO/CCR7/CD25/CD127/CD95/CD27. Germline V gene lookup returns CDR1 SGHRS and CDR2 YFSETQ. The CDR3 has 15 amino acids. The V segment lost 9 bases and the J segment 1 base; nucleotides outside the gene matches: 5. Expressed TCRB transcripts were sequenced because the entire RNA isolate underwent reverse transcription. Generated by immunoSEQ multiplex PCR, the TCRdb table keeps only in-frame clones and is missing some. Seen here are some 150,000 clones, less than 15% observed once, and the top ten hold roughly 1.3%. This clone appeared a few times. Antigen: not known.

Sequencing was performed on central memory CD4+ T cells from blood. This TCR was recovered from a man between 18 and 29 years old with type 1 diabetes. The rearrangement uses TRBV5-1 and TRBJ2-5; 14 bases fit TRBD2. The CDR3 DNA sequence: TGCGCCACCGGGACTAGCGGGGGTTCCCAAGAGACCCAGTACTTC. This codes for CATGTSGGSQETQYF.